The clone carrying this T cell receptor beta chain showed up just a few times. This sample was included in a study of blood T cell repertoires in COVID-19. Germline assignment: CDR1 SNHLY and CDR2 FYNNEI. V was shortened by 5 bases and J by 7 bases, with 9 bases between the two germline ends. This CDR3 has 12 residues. Only in-frame clones appear in the TCRdb table, and some are missing; sequencing was by immunoSEQ multiplex PCR. The sample includes about 370,000 clones, roughly nine tenths of them seen just once. The TCR was taken from a man younger than 30 who had recovered from COVID-19. The gene calls are TRBV2 and TRBJ1-5; D remains unclear. Material: PBMCs or T cells enriched from blood (not recorded which). The CDR3 here is CASSRLTQPQHF. The CDR3 DNA is TGTGCCAGCAGTAGACTAACACAGCCCCAGCATTTT.